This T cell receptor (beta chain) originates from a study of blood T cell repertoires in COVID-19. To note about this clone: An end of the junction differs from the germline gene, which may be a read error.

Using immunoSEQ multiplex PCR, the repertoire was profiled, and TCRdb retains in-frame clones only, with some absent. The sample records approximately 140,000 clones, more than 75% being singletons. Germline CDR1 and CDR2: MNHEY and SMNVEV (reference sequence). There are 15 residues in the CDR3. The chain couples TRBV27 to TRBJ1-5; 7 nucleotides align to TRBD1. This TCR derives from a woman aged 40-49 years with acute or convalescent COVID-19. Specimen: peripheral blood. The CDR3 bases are TGTGCCAGCAGTCTATCCGGGACAGGCAATCAGCCCCAGCATTTT. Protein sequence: CASSLSGTGNQPQHF.